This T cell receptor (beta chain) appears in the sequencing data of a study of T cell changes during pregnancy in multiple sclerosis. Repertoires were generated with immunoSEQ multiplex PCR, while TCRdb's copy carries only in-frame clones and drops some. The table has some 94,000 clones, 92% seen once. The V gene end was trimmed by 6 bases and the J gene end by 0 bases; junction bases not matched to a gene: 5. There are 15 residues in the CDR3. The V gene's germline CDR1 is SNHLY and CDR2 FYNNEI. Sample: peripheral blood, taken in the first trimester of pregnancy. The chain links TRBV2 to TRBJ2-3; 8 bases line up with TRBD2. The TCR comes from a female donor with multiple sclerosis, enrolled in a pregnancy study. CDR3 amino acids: CASRKRGSSTDTQYF. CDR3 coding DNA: TGTGCCAGCAGGAAGCGGGGGTCTAGCACAGATACGCAGTATTTT. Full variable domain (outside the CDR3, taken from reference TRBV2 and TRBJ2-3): EPEVTQTPSHQVTQMGQEVILRCVPISNHLYFYWYRQILGQKVEFLVSFYNNEISEKSEIFDDQFSVERPDGSNFTLKIRSTKLEDSAMYFCASRKRGSSTDTQYFGPGTRLTVL.